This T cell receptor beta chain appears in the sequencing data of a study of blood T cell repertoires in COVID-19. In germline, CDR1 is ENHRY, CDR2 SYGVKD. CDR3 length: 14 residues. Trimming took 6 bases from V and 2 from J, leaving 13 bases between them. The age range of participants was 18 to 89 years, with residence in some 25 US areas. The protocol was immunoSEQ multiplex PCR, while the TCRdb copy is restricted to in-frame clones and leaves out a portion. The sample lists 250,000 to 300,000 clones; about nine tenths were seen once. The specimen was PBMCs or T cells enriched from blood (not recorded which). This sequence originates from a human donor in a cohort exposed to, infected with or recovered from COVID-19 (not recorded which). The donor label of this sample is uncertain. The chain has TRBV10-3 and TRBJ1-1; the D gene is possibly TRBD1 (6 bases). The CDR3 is CAISYREHNTEAFF. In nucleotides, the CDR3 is TGTGCCATCAGCTACAGGGAACATAACACTGAAGCTTTCTTT.